This TCR beta chain originates from a study of shared T cell receptors in the human thymus. The table came from immunoSEQ multiplex PCR; TCRdb's copy has only in-frame clones and leaves some out. The data contain about 730,000 clones, approximately 85% of them singletons. Germline CDR1 and CDR2: SGHTA and FQGTGA. The CDR3 length is 17 residues. V trimming: 5 bases; J trimming: 3 bases; junction bases outside the gene matches: 11. The data also belong to a second study, concerning human thymus T cells. That report notes: Corrective surgery for congenital heart defects was being performed on the healthy Finnish infants who served as donors. The source of the thymus tissue was resections taken during corrective heart surgery. There appeared to be biased usage of V and J genes in thymic and blood repertoires.

The sample comprised thymocytes. This receptor was identified in a girl under two years old with a congenital heart defect. The J gene is TRBJ2-3, the V gene TRBV7-3; TRBD1 matches at 10 bases. In DNA, the CDR3 is TGTGCCAGCAGCCTATGGACAGGGGGGCTTCTGACAGATACGCAGTATTTT. Its protein product is CASSLWTGGLLTDTQYF.